The 17 T cell receptor beta chains listed next were all sequenced from one sample in a study of radiation and T cells in renal cell carcinoma. Repertoires were generated with immunoSEQ multiplex PCR, while TCRdb's copy carries only in-frame clones and drops some. The sample contains some 150,000 clones, approximately 86% of which appear only once. Regarding time point: blood 4 weeks post-SBRT, at nephrectomy. This sample's treatment: 15 Gy SBRT to primary tumor, nephrectomy 4 weeks later. Here the sequenced sample was blood, taken from a patient whose treatment included radiotherapy and nephrectomy. These receptors were obtained from a woman between 50 and 59 years old with renal cell carcinoma.

In regard to this clone: This specimen includes other DNA sequences encoding the same CDR3. The J gene is TRBJ1-2, the V gene TRBV7-2, with a possible D match to TRBD1 (5 bases). V lost 1 base and J 0 bases, leaving 9 bases between the germline ends. This CDR3 contains 15 residues. Per the germline V gene, CDR1 is SGHTA and CDR2 is FQGNSA. The CDR3 loop reads CASSLEQESNYGYTF. The DNA for the CDR3 is TGTGCCAGCAGCTTAGAACAGGAGTCTAACTATGGCTACACCTTC.

The chain joins TRBV18 to TRBJ2-7; TRBD1 or TRBD2 may be the D gene (5 bases each). The germline V gene has CDR1 KGHSH and CDR2 LQKENI. The V gene lost 3 bases and the J gene lost 12 bases, with 12 bases spanning the gap. The CDR3 is 11 amino acids. CDR3 residues: CASSPGAGGYF. CDR3 bases: TGTGCCAGCTCACCCGGGGCGGGCGGGTACTTC.

The J gene is TRBJ1-5, the V gene TRBV28; 9 nucleotides line up with TRBD1. Germline CDR1 and CDR2: MDHEN and SYDVKM. CDR3 length: 15 amino acids. V shed 5 bases and J 4 bases; nucleotides not matched to a gene: 6. The CDR3 DNA is TGTGCCAGCAGTCGTACAGGGGGCCGAAATCAGCCCCAGCATTTT. It is translated as CASSRTGGRNQPQHF.

As regards this clone: At one boundary the junction diverges from the germline segment, which might be a read error. The chain links TRBV7-2 to TRBJ1-1; possible D gene TRBD1, 5 bases. The CDR3 loop spans 15 amino acids. Germline V CDR1 and CDR2: SGHTA, FQGNSA. The CDR3 is CASSLEGLGRTEAFF. As DNA, the CDR3 is TGTGCCAGCAGTTTAGAGGGGCTGGGGCGGACTGAAGCTTTCTTT.

The chain is built from TRBV5-4 and TRBJ2-2, with TRBD1 as a possible D gene (5 bases). This CDR3 has 13 amino acids. Germline V gene data show CDR1 as SGHNT and CDR2 as YYREEE (reference sequence). The ends were cut back, 6 bases at V and 1 base at J, with 7 bases in the middle. DNA of the CDR3: TGTGCCAGCAACCAGGGGAACACCGGGGAGCTGTTTTTT. Protein product: CASNQGNTGELFF. Full variable domain (rest looked up from reference TRBV5-4 and TRBJ2-2): ETGVTQSPTHLIKTRGQQVTLRCSSQSGHNTVSWYQQALGQGPQFIFQYYREEENGRGNFPPRFSGLQFPNYSSELNVNALELDDSALYLCASNQGNTGELFFGEGSRLTVL.

This clone was seen a single time. One end of the junction varies from germline; a read error may be responsible. The same CDR3 is also encoded by other DNA sequences in this sample. The chain recombines TRBV9 with TRBJ2-7, with 7 bases that match TRBD2. This CDR3 spans 15 amino acids. The germline CDR1 and CDR2 sequences are SGDLS and YYNGEE. CDR3 sequence reads: CASSAGLDVAYEQYF. CDR3 sequence (DNA): TGCGCCAGCAGCGCCGGACTAGACGTGGCCTACGAGCAGTACTTC.

This chain connects TRBV14 to TRBJ2-7; 10 bases are shared with TRBD2. The germline CDR1 and CDR2 sequences are SGHDN and FVKESK. Unmatched junction bases numbered 4, after V lost 8 bases and J lost 0 bases. The CDR3 loop spans 14 amino acids. The CDR3 spells CASQWTSGSYEQYF. Here the CDR3 DNA reads TGTGCCAGCCAATGGACTAGCGGCTCCTACGAGCAGTACTTC.

V usage is TRBV28 and J usage is TRBJ2-5; D may be TRBD1 or TRBD2 (5 bases each). This CDR3 comprises 15 residues. CDR1 MDHEN and CDR2 SYDVKM come from the germline V gene. V lost 6 bases, J lost 2 bases, and 16 bases lay in between. The CDR3 spells CASSTGTVLQETQYF. The CDR3 nucleotides read TGTGCCAGCAGCACCGGGACGGTACTTCAAGAGACCCAGTACTTC.

The chain couples TRBV28 to TRBJ1-2; TRBD1 matches at 9 bases. Germline CDR1 and CDR2: MDHEN and SYDVKM. The CDR3 contains 14 residues. Trimming took 5 bases from V and 8 from J; bases not matched to a gene: 9. The CDR3 loop is CASSTGGSIVGYTF. The CDR3 DNA sequence: TGTGCCAGCAGTACAGGGGGCTCTATCGTCGGCTACACCTTC.

V usage is TRBV7-8 and J usage is TRBJ2-5; unclear D gene. The V end lost 6 bases, the J end lost 0 bases, and 5 bases lay between the germline ends. CDR1 and CDR2 from the germline V gene are SGHVS and FQNEAQ. The CDR3 length is 12 residues. This CDR3 is CASSSYQETQYF. In nucleotides, the CDR3 is TGTGCCAGCAGTTCCTACCAAGAGACCCAGTACTTC.

V gene TRBV7-8 combines with J gene TRBJ1-2; D is perhaps TRBD1 (5 bases). Germline V gene sequence: CDR1 SGHVS, CDR2 FQNEAQ. This CDR3 has 15 residues. Trimming stripped 4 bases from V and 4 bases from J, with 16 bases between. The CDR3 sequence: CASSYGAQDVYGYTF. The CDR3, as DNA: TGTGCCAGCAGCTACGGGGCCCAGGACGTCTATGGCTACACCTTC. The complete variable domain, with remaining parts taken from reference TRBV7-8 and TRBJ1-2, reads GAGVSQSPRYKVAKRGQDVALRCDPISGHVSLFWYQQALGQGPEFLTYFQNEAQLDKSGLPSDRFFAERPEGSVSTLKIQRTQQEDSAVYLCASSYGAQDVYGYTFGSGTRLTVV.

This clone was counted only a few times. The CDR3 DNA sequence: TGTGCCAGCTCACCTGGGTCTTACAATCAGCCCCAGCATTTT. Translated: CASSPGSYNQPQHF. V usage is TRBV18 and J usage is TRBJ1-5; no firm D call. The CDR3 runs to 14 residues. V lost 3 bases and J 3 bases, leaving 9 bases between the germline ends. In germline, CDR1 is KGHSH, CDR2 LQKENI.

The chain is built from TRBV19 and TRBJ2-1, with 15 bases lining up with TRBD2. V lost 5 bases to trimming and J lost 1 base; unmatched junction nucleotides: 9. The CDR3 is 19 amino acids. Looked up from germline, CDR1 is LNHDA and CDR2 is SQIVND (reference sequence). The chain's CDR3 is CASSVPPGLAGGSYNEQFF. The DNA of the CDR3 is TGTGCCAGTAGTGTTCCTCCGGGACTAGCGGGAGGATCCTACAATGAGCAGTTCTTC.

The V gene is TRBV6-6, the J gene TRBJ1-4; D is unresolved. V was clipped by 8 bases and J by 9 bases, with 19 bases between them. The CDR3 is 14 amino acids. CDR1 and CDR2 from the germline V gene are MNHNY and SVGAGI (reference sequence). The CDR3 loop reads CASSKLGDWKKLFF. The CDR3 nucleotides are TGTGCCAGCTCTAAGCTTGGGGATTGGAAAAAACTGTTTTTT.

The chain is built from TRBV6-1 and TRBJ2-5, with D uncertain. The V end lost 1 base, the J end lost 5 bases, and 14 bases lay between the germline ends. This CDR3 has 15 residues. CDR1 and CDR2 from the germline V gene are MNHNS and SASEGT. Here the CDR3 reads CASSEGPATKETQYF. In DNA, the CDR3 is TGTGCCAGCAGTGAAGGGCCAGCCACCAAGGAGACCCAGTACTTC.

The chain couples TRBV5-1 to TRBJ2-7, with 8 nucleotides matching TRBD2. The J segment lost 1 base and the V segment lost 1 base, leaving 10 bases of the junction unmatched. The CDR3 extends over 17 amino acids. CDR1 and CDR2 (germline): SGHRS, YFSETQ. In DNA form, the CDR3 reads TGCGCCAGCAGCTTGTACGGGGGGGCCGCTGGATCCTACGAGCAGTACTTC. Its protein is CASSLYGGAAGSYEQYF.

This sequence joins TRBV15 and TRBJ2-7, with D perhaps given as TRBD1 or TRBD2 (5 bases each). Trimming removed 4 bases at V and 4 bases at J, with 14 bases between. This CDR3 is built from 14 residues. Germline V gives CDR1 LNHNV, CDR2 YYDKDF (reference sequence). Here the CDR3 reads CATSTSGTPYEQYF. The CDR3 DNA follows: TGTGCCACCAGCACCTCGGGGACCCCTTACGAGCAGTACTTC.